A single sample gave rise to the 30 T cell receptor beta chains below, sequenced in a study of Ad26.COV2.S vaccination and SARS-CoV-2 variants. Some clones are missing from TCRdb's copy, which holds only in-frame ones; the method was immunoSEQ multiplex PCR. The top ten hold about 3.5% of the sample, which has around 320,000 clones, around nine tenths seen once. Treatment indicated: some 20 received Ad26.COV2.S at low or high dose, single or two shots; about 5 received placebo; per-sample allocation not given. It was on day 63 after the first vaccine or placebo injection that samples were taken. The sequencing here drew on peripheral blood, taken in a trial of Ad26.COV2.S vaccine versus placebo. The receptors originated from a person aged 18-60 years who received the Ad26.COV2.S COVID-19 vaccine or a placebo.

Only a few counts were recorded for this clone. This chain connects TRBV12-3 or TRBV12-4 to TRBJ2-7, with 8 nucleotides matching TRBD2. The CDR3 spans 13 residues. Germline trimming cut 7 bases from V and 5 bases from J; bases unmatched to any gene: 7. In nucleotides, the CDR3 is TGTGCCAGCACCCGGGGGGGCGGTCACGAGCAGTACTTC. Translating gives CASTRGGGHEQYF.

The CDR3 here is CASSPGGYTEAFF. The CDR3 nucleotides are TGTGCCAGCAGCCCGGGAGGGTATACTGAAGCTTTCTTT. The rearrangement links TRBV5-4 to TRBJ1-1; the D is unclear. Deletions cut 4 bases from V and 5 bases from J, with 12 bases between. There are 13 residues in the CDR3. Germline values: CDR1 SGHNT, CDR2 YYREEE (reference sequence).

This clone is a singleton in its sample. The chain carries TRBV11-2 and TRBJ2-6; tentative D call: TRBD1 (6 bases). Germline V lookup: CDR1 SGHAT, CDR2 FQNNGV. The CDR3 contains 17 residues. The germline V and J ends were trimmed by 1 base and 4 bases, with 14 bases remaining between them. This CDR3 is CASSLGRQAVGANVLTF. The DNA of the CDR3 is TGTGCCAGCAGCTTAGGCCGACAGGCCGTGGGGGCCAACGTCCTGACTTTC.

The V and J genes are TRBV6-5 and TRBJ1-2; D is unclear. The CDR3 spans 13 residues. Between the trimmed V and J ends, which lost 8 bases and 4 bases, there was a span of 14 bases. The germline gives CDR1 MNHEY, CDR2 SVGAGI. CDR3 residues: CASSEDLFYGYTF. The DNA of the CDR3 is TGTGCCAGCTCCGAGGACCTCTTCTATGGCTACACCTTC.

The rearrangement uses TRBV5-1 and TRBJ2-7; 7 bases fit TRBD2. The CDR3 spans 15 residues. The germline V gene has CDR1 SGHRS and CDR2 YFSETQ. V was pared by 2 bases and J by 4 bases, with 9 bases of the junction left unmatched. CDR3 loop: CASSLVSGLKYEQYF. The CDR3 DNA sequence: TGCGCCAGCAGCTTAGTGTCGGGACTAAAATACGAGCAGTACTTC.

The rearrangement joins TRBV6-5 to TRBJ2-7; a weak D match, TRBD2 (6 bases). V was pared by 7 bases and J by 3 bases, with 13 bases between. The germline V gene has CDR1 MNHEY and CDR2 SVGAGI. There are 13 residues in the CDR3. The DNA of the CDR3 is TGTGCCAGCAAGAGGGAGGCCCGCTACGAGCAGTACTTC. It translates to CASKREARYEQYF.

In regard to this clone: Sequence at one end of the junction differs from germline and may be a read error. CDR3 loop: CASSLDGPSEQFF. Here the CDR3 DNA reads TGTGCTAGCAGCTTAGACGGACCGTCGGAGCAGTTCTTC. This chain joins TRBV7-7 and TRBJ2-1; no clear D gene. Germline CDR1 SSHAT, CDR2 FNYEAQ (reference sequence). The CDR3 extends over 13 amino acids.

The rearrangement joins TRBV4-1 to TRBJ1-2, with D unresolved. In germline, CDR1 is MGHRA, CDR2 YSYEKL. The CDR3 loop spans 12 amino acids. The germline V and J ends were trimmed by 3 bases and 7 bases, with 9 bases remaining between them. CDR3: CASSHLHAGYTF. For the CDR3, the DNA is TGCGCCAGCAGCCATCTCCATGCTGGCTACACCTTC.

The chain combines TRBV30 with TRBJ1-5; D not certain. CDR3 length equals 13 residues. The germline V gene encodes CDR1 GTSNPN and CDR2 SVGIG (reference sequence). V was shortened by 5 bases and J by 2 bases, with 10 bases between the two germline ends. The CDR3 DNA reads TGTGCCTGGTCCAGGCGAGGCAATCAGCCCCAGCATTTT. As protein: CAWSRRGNQPQHF.

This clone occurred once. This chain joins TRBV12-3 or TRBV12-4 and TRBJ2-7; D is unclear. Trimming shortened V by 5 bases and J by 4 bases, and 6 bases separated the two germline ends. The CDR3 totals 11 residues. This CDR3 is CASSTEYEQYF. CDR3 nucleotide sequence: TGTGCCAGCAGTACTGAATACGAGCAGTACTTC.

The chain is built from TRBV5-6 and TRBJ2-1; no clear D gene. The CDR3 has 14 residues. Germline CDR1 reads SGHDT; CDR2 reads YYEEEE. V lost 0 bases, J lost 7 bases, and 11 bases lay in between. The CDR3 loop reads CASSLDPLMNEQFF. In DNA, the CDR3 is TGTGCCAGCAGCTTGGATCCCCTTATGAATGAGCAGTTCTTC.

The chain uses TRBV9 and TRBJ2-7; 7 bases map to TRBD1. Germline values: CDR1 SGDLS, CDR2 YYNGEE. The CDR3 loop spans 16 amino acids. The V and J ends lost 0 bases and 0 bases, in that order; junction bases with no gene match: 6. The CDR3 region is CASSVEMGTASYEQYF. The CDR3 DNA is TGTGCCAGCAGCGTAGAGATGGGGACAGCCTCCTACGAGCAGTACTTC.

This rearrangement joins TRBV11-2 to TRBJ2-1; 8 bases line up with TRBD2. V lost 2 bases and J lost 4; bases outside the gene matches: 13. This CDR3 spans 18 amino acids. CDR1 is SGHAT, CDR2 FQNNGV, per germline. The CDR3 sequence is CASSLTPGLSGVYNEQFF. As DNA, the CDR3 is TGTGCCAGCAGCTTAACTCCGGGACTTAGCGGGGTTTACAATGAGCAGTTCTTC. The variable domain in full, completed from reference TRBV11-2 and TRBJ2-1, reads EAGVAQSPRYKIIEKRQSVAFWCNPISGHATLYWYQQILGQGPKLLIQFQNNGVVDDSQLPKDRFSAERLKGVDSTLKIQPAKLEDSAVYLCASSLTPGLSGVYNEQFFGPGTRLTVL.

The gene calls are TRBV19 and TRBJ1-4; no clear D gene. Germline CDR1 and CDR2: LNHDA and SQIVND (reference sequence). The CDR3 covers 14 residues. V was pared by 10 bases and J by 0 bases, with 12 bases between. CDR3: CATSTPATNEKLFF. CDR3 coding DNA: TGTGCCACTTCTACCCCTGCAACTAATGAAAAACTGTTTTTT.

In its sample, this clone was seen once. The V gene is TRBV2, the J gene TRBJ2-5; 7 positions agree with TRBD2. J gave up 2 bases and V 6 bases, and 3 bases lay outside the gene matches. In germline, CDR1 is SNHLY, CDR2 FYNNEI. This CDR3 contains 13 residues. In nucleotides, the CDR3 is TGTGCCAGCAGAGGACTAGGGCAAGAGACCCAGTACTTC. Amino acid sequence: CASRGLGQETQYF.

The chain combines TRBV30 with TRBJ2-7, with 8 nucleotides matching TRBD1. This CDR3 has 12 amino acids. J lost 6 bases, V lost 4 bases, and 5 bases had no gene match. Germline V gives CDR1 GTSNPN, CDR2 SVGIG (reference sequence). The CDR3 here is CAWNRQGSEQYF. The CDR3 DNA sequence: TGTGCCTGGAATCGACAGGGGAGCGAGCAGTACTTC.

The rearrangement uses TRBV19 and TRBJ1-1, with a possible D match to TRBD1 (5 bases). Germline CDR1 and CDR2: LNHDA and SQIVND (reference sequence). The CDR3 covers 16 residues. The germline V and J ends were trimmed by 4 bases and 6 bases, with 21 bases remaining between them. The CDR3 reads CASSTPLISRGAEAFF. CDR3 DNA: TGTGCCAGTAGTACCCCGTTAATCTCCCGAGGGGCTGAAGCTTTCTTT.

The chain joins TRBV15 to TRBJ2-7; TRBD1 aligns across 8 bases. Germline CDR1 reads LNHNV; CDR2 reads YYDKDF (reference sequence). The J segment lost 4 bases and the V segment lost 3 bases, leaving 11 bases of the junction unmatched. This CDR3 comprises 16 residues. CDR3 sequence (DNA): TGTGCCACCAGCAGCTTAACCGGGACAGGAGCTTACGAGCAGTACTTC. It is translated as CATSSLTGTGAYEQYF.

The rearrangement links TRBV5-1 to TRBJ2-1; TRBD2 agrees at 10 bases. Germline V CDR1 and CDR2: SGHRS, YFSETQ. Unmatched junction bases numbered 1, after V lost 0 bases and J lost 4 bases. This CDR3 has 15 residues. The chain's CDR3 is CASSLGTSGYNEQFF. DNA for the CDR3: TGCGCCAGCAGCTTGGGGACTAGCGGATACAATGAGCAGTTCTTC.

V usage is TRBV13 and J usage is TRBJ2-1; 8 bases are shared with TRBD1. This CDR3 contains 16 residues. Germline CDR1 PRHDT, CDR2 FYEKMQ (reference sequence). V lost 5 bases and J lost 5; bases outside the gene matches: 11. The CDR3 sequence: CASSPWETGADNEQFF. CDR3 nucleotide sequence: TGTGCCAGCAGCCCATGGGAGACAGGGGCTGACAATGAGCAGTTCTTC.

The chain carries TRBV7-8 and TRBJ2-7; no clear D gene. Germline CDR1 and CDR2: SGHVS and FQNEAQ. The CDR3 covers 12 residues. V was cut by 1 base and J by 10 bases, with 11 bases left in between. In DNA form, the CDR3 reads TGTGCCAGCAGCTTAGTTCTGGGAACTCAGTACTTC. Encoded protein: CASSLVLGTQYF.

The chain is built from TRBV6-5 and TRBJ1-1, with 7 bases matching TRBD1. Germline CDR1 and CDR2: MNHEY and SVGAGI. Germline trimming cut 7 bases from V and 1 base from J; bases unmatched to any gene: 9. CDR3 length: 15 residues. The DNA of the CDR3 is TGTGCCAGCATTTTAGGGGGCTTTGGGAACACTGAAGCTTTCTTT. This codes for CASILGGFGNTEAFF.

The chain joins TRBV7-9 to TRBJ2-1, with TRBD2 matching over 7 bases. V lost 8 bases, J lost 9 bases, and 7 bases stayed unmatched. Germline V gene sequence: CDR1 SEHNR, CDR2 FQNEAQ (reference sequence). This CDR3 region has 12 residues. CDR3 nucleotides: TGTGCCAGCCCTATGGGGGGGATTGAGCAGTTCTTC. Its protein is CASPMGGIEQFF.

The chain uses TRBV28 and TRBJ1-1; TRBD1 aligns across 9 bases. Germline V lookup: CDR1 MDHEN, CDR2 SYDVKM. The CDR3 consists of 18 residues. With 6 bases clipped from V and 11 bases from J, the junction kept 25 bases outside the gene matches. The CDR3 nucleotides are TGTGCCAGCAGCTCCGGGACAGGGTCCGTGAAGATCTTAAAAGGGGCTTTCTTT. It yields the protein CASSSGTGSVKILKGAFF. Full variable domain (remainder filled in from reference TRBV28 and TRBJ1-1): DVKVTQSSRYLVKRTGEKVFLECVQDMDHENMFWYRQDPGLGLRLIYFSYDVKMKEKGDIPEGYSVSREKKERFSLILESASTNQTSMYLCASSSGTGSVKILKGAFFGQGTRLTVV.

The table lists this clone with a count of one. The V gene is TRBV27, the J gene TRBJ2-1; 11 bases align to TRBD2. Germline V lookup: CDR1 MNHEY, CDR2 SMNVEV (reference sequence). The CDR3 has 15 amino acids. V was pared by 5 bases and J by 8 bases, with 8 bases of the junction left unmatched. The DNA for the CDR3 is TGTGCCAGCAGTATTAGCGGGGGGGCCGGCTATGAGCAGTTCTTC. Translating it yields CASSISGGAGYEQFF.

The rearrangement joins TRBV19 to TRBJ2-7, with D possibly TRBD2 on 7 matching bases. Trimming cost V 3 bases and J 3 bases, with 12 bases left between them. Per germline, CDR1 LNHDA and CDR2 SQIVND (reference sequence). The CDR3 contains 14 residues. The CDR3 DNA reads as TGTGCCAGTAGTATGGGGGGGGCGTACTACGAGCAGTACTTC. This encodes CASSMGGAYYEQYF. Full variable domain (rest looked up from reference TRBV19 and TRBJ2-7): DGGITQSPKYLFRKEGQNVTLSCEQNLNHDAMYWYRQDPGQGLRLIYYSQIVNDFQKGDIAEGYSVSREKKESFPLTVTSAQKNPTAFYLCASSMGGAYYEQYFGPGTRLTVT.

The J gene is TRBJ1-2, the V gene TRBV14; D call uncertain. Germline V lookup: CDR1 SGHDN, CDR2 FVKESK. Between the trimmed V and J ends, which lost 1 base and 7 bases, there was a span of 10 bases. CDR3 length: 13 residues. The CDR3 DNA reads TGTGCCAGCAGCCAAGTTGAAACGGGTGGCTACACCTTC. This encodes CASSQVETGGYTF.

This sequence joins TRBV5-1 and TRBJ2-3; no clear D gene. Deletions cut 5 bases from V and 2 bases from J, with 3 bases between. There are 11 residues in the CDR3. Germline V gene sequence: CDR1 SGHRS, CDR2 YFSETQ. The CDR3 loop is CASRYTDTQYF. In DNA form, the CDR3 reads TGCGCCAGCAGATACACAGATACGCAGTATTTT.

The CDR3 DNA is TGTGCCAGCAGCGTAAACAGTTATGGCTACACCTTC. Amino acids: CASSVNSYGYTF. This rearrangement joins TRBV9 to TRBJ1-2; unclear D gene. Trimming shortened V by 1 base and J by 5 bases, and 6 bases separated the two germline ends. The length of the CDR3 is 12 residues. The germline V gene has CDR1 SGDLS and CDR2 YYNGEE.

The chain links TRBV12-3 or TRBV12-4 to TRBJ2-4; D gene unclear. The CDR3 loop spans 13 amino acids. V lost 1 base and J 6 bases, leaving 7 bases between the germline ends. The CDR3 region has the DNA TGTGCCAGCAGTTTAGTGGGCTTAAACATTCAGTACTTC. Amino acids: CASSLVGLNIQYF.